These 31 T cell receptor beta chains share one sample of origin, sequenced in a study of identical twins. Each CDR3 protein is one row after TCRdb ran MiXCR on the 5' RACE reads. There are about 390,000 distinct CDR3 sequences in the sample; about 9% occur only once, and 8.5% to 10% lies in the top ten. Sequenced: naive T cells sorted from blood. All receptors come from a woman in her forties or fifties in good health.

V usage is TRBV9 and J usage is TRBJ2-7; D not certain. Trimming removed 0 bases at V and 4 bases at J, with 14 bases between. Germline CDR1 is SGDLS and CDR2 is YYNGEE. The CDR3 loop spans 15 amino acids. The CDR3 is CASSVVADVTYEQYF. DNA of the CDR3: TGTGCCAGCAGCGTAGTTGCTGATGTTACATACGAGCAGTACTTC.

V gene TRBV6-1 combines with J gene TRBJ1-1; D gene unclear. Germline assignment: CDR1 MNHNS and CDR2 SASEGT. Trimming cost V 0 bases and J 7 bases, with 9 bases left between them. The CDR3 consists of 13 residues. The CDR3: CASSEAGIVEAFF. The CDR3 DNA is TGTGCCAGCAGTGAAGCGGGGATTGTTGAAGCTTTCTTT.

The chain has TRBV27 and TRBJ2-7; D gene unclear. CDR3 size: 13 residues. Germline loops: CDR1 MNHEY, CDR2 SMNVEV (reference sequence). V was shortened by 2 bases and J by 5 bases, with 10 bases between the two germline ends. CDR3 sequence reads: CASSLTSVDEQYV. In DNA, the CDR3 is TGTGCCAGCAGTTTAACATCCGTGGACGAGCAGTACGTC.

In its sample, this clonotype was seen many times. The chain carries TRBV27 and TRBJ2-7; D gene uncertain. V was pared by 8 bases and J by 3 bases, with 11 bases between. Germline CDR1 is MNHEY and CDR2 is SMNVEV (reference sequence). This CDR3 spans 12 amino acids. Here the CDR3 reads CASGVGGYEQYF. CDR3 coding DNA: TGTGCCAGCGGGGTTGGTGGCTACGAGCAGTACTTC.

The V gene is TRBV11-2, the J gene TRBJ1-4; no definite D call. Trimming shortened V by 4 bases and J by 3 bases, and 12 bases separated the two germline ends. Germline loops: CDR1 SGHAT, CDR2 FQNNGV. This CDR3 is built from 15 residues. CDR3 region: CASSSHSPPNEKLFF. CDR3 in DNA: TGTGCCAGCAGCTCGCACAGTCCCCCTAATGAAAAACTGTTTTTT.

The CDR3 region is CASSDGGLAGVDTQYF. The DNA for the CDR3 is TGTGCCAGCAGTGACGGCGGACTAGCGGGAGTGGATACGCAGTATTTT. V is TRBV2 and J is TRBJ2-3; TRBD2 matches at 13 bases. CDR1 and CDR2 from the germline V gene are SNHLY and FYNNEI. This CDR3 spans 16 amino acids. The V gene end was trimmed by 3 bases and the J gene end by 6 bases; junction bases not matched to a gene: 6.

The table lists this clonotype with a few counts. The chain couples TRBV9 to TRBJ1-1; a weak D match, TRBD1 (6 bases). Germline V gives CDR1 SGDLS, CDR2 YYNGEE. The CDR3 runs to 14 residues. The V end was cut by 0 bases, the J end by 4 bases, with 10 bases between. Here the CDR3 DNA reads TGTGCCAGCAGCGTAGGGGGGGGCGGCACTGAAGCTTTCTTT. It translates to CASSVGGGGTEAFF.

The genes are TRBV6-5 and TRBJ2-1; TRBD2 aligns across 7 bases. V lost 5 bases, J lost 2 bases, and 12 bases stayed unmatched. Looked up from germline, CDR1 is MNHEY and CDR2 is SVGAGI. This CDR3 comprises 17 residues. The CDR3 coding sequence is TGTGCCAGCAGTCCCCAACCGAGCGGGGTCACCTACAATGAGCAGTTCTTC. Its translation is CASSPQPSGVTYNEQFF.

V and J are TRBV3-1 and TRBJ2-1; D is perhaps TRBD2 (5 bases). The CDR3 spans 19 residues. V was shortened by 0 bases and J by 3 bases, with 21 bases between the two germline ends. Germline assignment: CDR1 LGHDT and CDR2 YNNKEL (reference sequence). CDR3 amino acids: CASSQDGGRNSRHYNEQFF. The CDR3 nucleotides read TGTGCCAGCAGCCAAGACGGAGGTCGCAATAGCAGGCACTACAATGAGCAGTTCTTC.

This clonotype has ten or more counts. The rearrangement joins TRBV7-8 to TRBJ2-1; D perhaps matches TRBD2 (5 bases). Germline CDR1 reads SGHVS; CDR2 reads FQNEAQ. V lost 5 bases to trimming and J lost 0 bases, with 14 bases between them. The CDR3 extends over 16 amino acids. CDR3 loop: CASSRGDLRSYNEQFF. The CDR3 DNA is TGTGCCAGCAGCCGGGGAGATCTCCGCTCCTACAATGAGCAGTTCTTC.

There are a few counts of this clonotype. The chain uses TRBV5-1 and TRBJ2-3; perhaps TRBD2 as D (5 bases). V was trimmed by 2 bases and J by 2 bases, leaving 12 bases between them. The CDR3 is 15 amino acids. Germline V gene lookup returns CDR1 SGHRS and CDR2 YFSETQ. CDR3 loop: CASSLLDYFTDTQYF. In DNA, the CDR3 is TGCGCCAGCAGCTTACTAGATTATTTCACAGATACGCAGTATTTT.

At least ten counts were recorded for this clonotype. This chain uses TRBV4-1 with TRBJ2-7, with 9 bases that match TRBD2. The CDR3 sequence is 20 residues long. Germline V gene sequence: CDR1 MGHRA, CDR2 YSYEKL. Unmatched junction bases numbered 17, after V lost 2 bases and J lost 0 bases. In nucleotides, the CDR3 is TGCGCCAGCAGCCAATGGACTTTACTAGCGGGCTCTGCCAACTCCTACGAGCAGTACTTC. Its translation: CASSQWTLLAGSANSYEQYF.

At least ten counts were recorded for this clonotype. This rearrangement joins TRBV12-3 or TRBV12-4 to TRBJ2-7, with 7 bases fitting TRBD2. The CDR3 consists of 13 residues. J was trimmed by 3 bases and V by 5 bases; bases with no gene match: 4. DNA of the CDR3: TGTGCCAGCAGTACCGGGACTAACTACGAGCAGTACGTC. Amino acids: CASSTGTNYEQYV.

The rearrangement links TRBV28 to TRBJ1-2; maybe TRBD1 (6 bases). V was cut by 4 bases and J by 8 bases, with 17 bases left in between. Germline V CDR1 and CDR2: MDHEN, SYDVKM. This CDR3 contains 14 residues. CDR3 protein: CASSYRQASGGYTF. In DNA form, the CDR3 reads TGTGCCAGCAGTTATCGACAGGCCTCGGGAGGCTACACCTTC.

The rearrangement joins TRBV9 to TRBJ2-1; D might be TRBD2 (5 bases). Trimming took 0 bases from V and 0 from J, leaving 7 bases between them. The CDR3 runs to 15 residues. Germline CDR1 reads SGDLS; CDR2 reads YYNGEE. The CDR3 sequence is CASSVALASYNEQFF. The CDR3 region has the DNA TGTGCCAGCAGCGTAGCCCTAGCCTCCTACAATGAGCAGTTCTTC.

About this clonotype: This sequence may be a read error, since a much larger clone differs from it by one base. V gene TRBV12-3 or TRBV12-4 combines with J gene TRBJ1-3; perhaps TRBD1 as D (5 bases). The CDR3 sequence is 14 residues long. The CDR3 protein is CASSFWGIGNAIYF. The CDR3 region has the DNA TGTGCCAGCAGTTTCTGGGGGATCGGAAACGCCATATATTTT.

This clonotype has at least ten counts. One junction end does not reproduce the germline sequence, and a read error may be involved. The V gene is TRBV5-1, the J gene TRBJ2-1; D is uncertain. This CDR3 has 11 amino acids. Germline V gene sequence: CDR1 SGHRS, CDR2 YFSETQ. The DNA for the CDR3 is TGCGCCAGCAGCTCCAACAATGAGCAGTTCTTC. Residues: CASSSNNEQFF. The full variable domain, rest sourced from reference TRBV5-1 and TRBJ2-1, is KAGVTQTPRYLIKTRGQQVTLSCSPISGHRSVSWYQQTPGQGLQFLFEYFSETQRNKGNFPGRFSGRQFSNSRSEMNVSTLELGDSALYLCASSSNNEQFFGPGTRLTVL.

This clonotype was picked up many times. J is TRBJ2-1 and V is TRBV11-2; 11 bases map to TRBD1. Germline V CDR1 and CDR2: SGHAT, FQNNGV. V lost 3 bases and J lost 12; bases outside the gene matches: 4. The CDR3 has 13 residues. The CDR3 sequence is CASSFSGTGGQFF. The CDR3 DNA is TGTGCCAGCAGCTTTTCCGGGACAGGGGGGCAGTTCTTC.

CDR3 sequence (DNA): TGTGCCAGCAGTGGGGGTGTCAGAACCACTGAAGCTTTCTTT. Amino acids: CASSGGVRTTEAFF. V usage is TRBV2 and J usage is TRBJ1-1; D not resolved. Trimming left V 4 bases short and J 4 bases short, with 13 bases between. In germline, CDR1 is SNHLY, CDR2 FYNNEI. The CDR3 sequence is 14 residues long.

This clonotype turned up a few times. The rearrangement uses TRBV20-1 and TRBJ1-2; 9 bases are a match to TRBD1. Germline CDR1 DFQATT, CDR2 SNEGSKA (reference sequence). Trimming at V came to 5 bases and at J to 1 base, leaving 8 bases not matched to a gene. The CDR3 totals 15 residues. CDR3 bases: TGCAGTGCTCAAGCCCCGGGACAGGGTAACTATGGCTACACCTTC. Its translation is CSAQAPGQGNYGYTF.

This clonotype was counted at least ten times. This chain links TRBV5-1 with TRBJ2-2, with TRBD2 as a possible D gene (6 bases). CDR1 and CDR2 from the germline V gene are SGHRS and YFSETQ. The V gene lost 0 bases and the J gene lost 3 bases, with 9 bases spanning the gap. CDR3 length equals 15 residues. CDR3 sequence reads: CASSLVASDTGELFF. The DNA for the CDR3 is TGCGCCAGCAGCTTGGTGGCTAGCGACACCGGGGAGCTGTTTTTT.

In its sample, this clonotype was seen a few times. The chain recombines TRBV7-9 with TRBJ2-5, with TRBD2 matching over 11 bases. This CDR3 comprises 17 residues. V was clipped by 5 bases and J by 1 base; unmatched bases: 9. CDR1 is SEHNR and CDR2 is FQNEAQ in the germline V gene (reference sequence). The CDR3 spells CASSPTLAGGSQETQYF. CDR3 in DNA: TGTGCCAGCAGCCCTACCCTAGCGGGAGGCTCCCAAGAGACCCAGTACTTC.

Only a few counts were recorded for this clonotype. This chain uses TRBV5-5 with TRBJ2-5, with TRBD2 as a possible D gene (6 bases). The CDR3 has 13 residues. Germline CDR1 is SGHKS and CDR2 is YYEKEE (reference sequence). Trimming stripped 4 bases from V and 7 bases from J, with 14 bases between. The CDR3 loop reads CASSRWGDVTQYF. In nucleotides, the CDR3 is TGTGCCAGCAGCCGCTGGGGGGATGTGACCCAGTACTTC. Based on the CDR3 plus reference TRBV5-5 and TRBJ2-5, the full variable domain is DAGVTQSPTHLIKTRGQQVTLRCSPISGHKSVSWYQQVLGQGPQFIFQYYEKEERGRGNFPDRFSARQFPNYSSELNVNALLLGDSALYLCASSRWGDVTQYFGPGTRLLVL.

The chain has TRBV29-1 and TRBJ2-1, with 10 bases identical to TRBD2. The germline CDR1 and CDR2 sequences are SQVTM and ANQGSEA. This CDR3 contains 16 residues. The J segment lost 7 bases and the V segment lost 4 bases, leaving 13 bases of the junction unmatched. The CDR3 DNA reads as TGCAGCGTTGGGGGGGACTCTAGCGGGAGTGATAATGAGCAGTTCTTC. Translating it yields CSVGGDSSGSDNEQFF.

The table lists this clonotype with a few counts. The chain couples TRBV19 to TRBJ2-7; D is uncertain. The CDR3 totals 15 residues. The V and J ends lost 4 bases and 3 bases respectively, with 16 bases between them. CDR1 LNHDA and CDR2 SQIVND come from the germline V gene (reference sequence). CDR3 bases: TGTGCCAGTAGTACGGACGGAACAGCTCTCTACGAGCAGTACTTC. It encodes CASSTDGTALYEQYF.

This chain connects TRBV28 to TRBJ2-3; 7 positions agree with TRBD2. This CDR3 spans 17 amino acids. V trimming: 2 bases; J trimming: 1 base; junction bases outside the gene matches: 9. CDR1 is MDHEN, CDR2 SYDVKM, per germline. CDR3 in DNA: TGTGCCAGCAGTTTAGGCCTAGCGGCCCAACGCACAGATACGCAGTATTTT. This translates into CASSLGLAAQRTDTQYF.

This clonotype was counted many times. The rearrangement joins TRBV27 to TRBJ2-5, with a possible D match to TRBD2 (7 bases). The CDR3 runs 13 residues. The V and J ends lost 3 bases and 4 bases respectively, with 9 bases between them. From germline, CDR1 is MNHEY and CDR2 SMNVEV (reference sequence). CDR3 coding DNA: TGTGCCAGCAGTTTGAGGGGGGGAGAGACCCAGTACTTC. Translation gives CASSLRGGETQYF.

This clonotype has at least ten counts. In DNA form, the CDR3 reads TGTGCCAGCAGCTCTCCCACCGGGGAGCTGTTTTTT. Protein product: CASSSPTGELFF. The chain joins TRBV7-7 to TRBJ2-2, with D unclear. Germline CDR1 is SSHAT and CDR2 is FNYEAQ (reference sequence). This CDR3 contains 12 residues. V lost 4 bases and J lost 4, with 4 bases in between.

As DNA, the CDR3 is TGTGCCAGCAGTAGCGGGACCTTCGGTACGCAGTATTTT. Translated, it gives CASSSGTFGTQYF. This chain joins TRBV12-3 or TRBV12-4 and TRBJ2-3; 7 nucleotides line up with TRBD2. The CDR3 runs to 13 residues. Losses at the gene ends were 5 bases for V and 8 bases for J; bases not matched to a gene: 7.

The V gene is TRBV20-1, the J gene TRBJ1-2, with D tentatively TRBD1 (5 bases). Germline CDR1 is DFQATT and CDR2 is SNEGSKA (reference sequence). CDR3 length: 15 residues. Trimming pared 0 bases from V and 4 bases from J, leaving 15 bases between. CDR3: CSARERRGGVYGYTF. The CDR3 coding sequence is TGCAGTGCTAGAGAGAGGCGGGGAGGGGTCTATGGCTACACCTTC.

This clonotype was counted at least ten times. The gene calls are TRBV5-5 and TRBJ1-2, with a tentative D call TRBD1 (6 bases). Germline CDR1 SGHKS, CDR2 YYEKEE (reference sequence). The CDR3 contains 14 residues. Trimming left V 0 bases short and J 7 bases short, with 13 bases between. In nucleotides, the CDR3 is TGTGCCAGCAGCTTGGCCGTGGGGGACATTGGCTACACCTTC. Protein sequence: CASSLAVGDIGYTF.